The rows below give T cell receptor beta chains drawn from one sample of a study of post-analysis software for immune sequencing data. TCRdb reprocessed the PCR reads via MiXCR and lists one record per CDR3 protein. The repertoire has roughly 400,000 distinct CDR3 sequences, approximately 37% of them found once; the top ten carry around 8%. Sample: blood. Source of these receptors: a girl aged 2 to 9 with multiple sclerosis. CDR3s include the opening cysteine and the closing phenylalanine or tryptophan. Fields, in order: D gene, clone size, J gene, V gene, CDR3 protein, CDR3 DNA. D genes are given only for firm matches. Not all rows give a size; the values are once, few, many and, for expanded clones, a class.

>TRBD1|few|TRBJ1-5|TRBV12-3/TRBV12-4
CASRKGQDSNQPQHF
TGTGCCAGCAGAAAGGGACAGGATAGCAATCAGCCCCAGCATTTT
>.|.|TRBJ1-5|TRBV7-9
CASSLGGTQPQHF
TGTGCCAGCAGCTTAGGGGGTACTCAGCCCCAGCATTTT
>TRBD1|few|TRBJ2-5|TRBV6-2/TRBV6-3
CASTGQGDWTQYF
TGTGCCAGCACTGGACAGGGGGATTGGACCCAGTACTTC
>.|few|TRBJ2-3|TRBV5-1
CASSLVLFTDTQYF
TGCGCCAGCAGCTTGGTCCTTTTCACAGATACGCAGTATTTT
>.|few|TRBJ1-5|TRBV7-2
CASSWGGTLSNQPQHF
TGTGCCAGCAGCTGGGGGGGGACACTTAGCAATCAGCCCCAGCATTTT
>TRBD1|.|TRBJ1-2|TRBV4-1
CASSQDHGRGHGYTF
TGCGCCAGCAGCCAGGACCACGGTAGGGGGCATGGCTACACCTTC
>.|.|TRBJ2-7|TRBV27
CATQTKKQGPTYEQYF
TGTGCCACGCAAACCAAGAAACAGGGTCCAACCTACGAGCAGTACTTC
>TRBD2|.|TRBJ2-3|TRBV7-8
CASAASGSADTQYF
TGTGCCAGCGCGGCTAGCGGGAGTGCAGATACGCAGTATTTT
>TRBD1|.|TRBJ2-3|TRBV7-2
CASSLFRDRPDTQYF
TGTGCCAGCAGCTTATTCCGGGACAGACCAGATACGCAGTATTTT
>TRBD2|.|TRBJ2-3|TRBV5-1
CASSLVVAGAAENTQYF
TGCGCCAGCAGCTTGGTTGTAGCGGGAGCCGCGGAAAATACGCAGTATTTT
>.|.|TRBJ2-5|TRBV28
CASRQTGITGVIQETQYF
TGTGCCAGCCGACAAACAGGGATCACGGGGGTAATCCAAGAGACCCAGTACTTC
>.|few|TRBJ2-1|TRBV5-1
CASSLAPGTLDEQFF
TGCGCCAGCAGCTTGGCCCCCGGGACGCTCGATGAGCAGTTCTTC
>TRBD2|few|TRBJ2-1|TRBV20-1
CSARPRKAGRSYNEQFF
TGCAGTGCTAGACCCCGTAAAGCGGGGCGCTCCTACAATGAGCAGTTCTTC
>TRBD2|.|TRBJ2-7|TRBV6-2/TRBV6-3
CASSYEAGGLYEQYF
TGTGCCAGCAGTTACGAGGCGGGGGGGCTCTACGAGCAGTACTTC
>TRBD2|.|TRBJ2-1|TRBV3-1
CASSQGLAGGGYNEQFF
TGTGCCAGCAGCCAAGGACTAGCGGGGGGGGGATACAATGAGCAGTTCTTC
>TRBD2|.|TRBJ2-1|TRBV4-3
CASSPTPTSDYNEQFF
TGCGCCAGCAGCCCTACCCCTACTAGCGATTACAATGAGCAGTTCTTC
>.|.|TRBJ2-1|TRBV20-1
CSGYGTVNEQFF
TGCAGTGGGTATGGCACCGTTAATGAGCAGTTCTTC
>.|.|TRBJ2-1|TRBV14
CASSQGDMDEQFF
TGTGCCAGCAGCCAAGGGGACATGGATGAGCAGTTCTTC
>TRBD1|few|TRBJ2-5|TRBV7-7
CASSSYRGSTETQYF
TGTGCCAGCAGCTCCTACAGGGGTAGTACAGAGACCCAGTACTTC
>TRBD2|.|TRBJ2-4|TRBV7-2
CASSLLGGGLGNIQYF
TGTGCCAGCAGCTTACTGGGGGGGGGTTTAGGAAACATTCAGTACTTC
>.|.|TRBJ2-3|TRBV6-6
CASSYGQSADTQYF
TGTGCCAGCAGTTATGGGCAGAGCGCAGATACGCAGTATTTT
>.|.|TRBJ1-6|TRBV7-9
CASSPVGGRSYNSPLHF
TGTGCCAGCAGCCCCGTCGGGGGAAGGTCCTATAATTCACCCCTCCACTTT
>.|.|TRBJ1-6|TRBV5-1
CASSLQGLLASPLHF
TGCGCCAGCAGCCTACAGGGCCTCCTCGCCTCACCCCTCCACTTT
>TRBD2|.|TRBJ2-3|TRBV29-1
CSVRGTSGTDTQYF
TGCAGCGTCCGTGGGACTAGCGGGACAGATACGCAGTATTTT
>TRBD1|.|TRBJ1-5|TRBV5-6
CASSSTGTGGSQPQHF
TGTGCCAGCAGCTCTACAGGGACAGGGGGCAGTCAGCCCCAGCATTTT
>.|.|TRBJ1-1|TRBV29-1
CSVSRGSRTEAFF
TGCAGCGTTTCCAGGGGTTCTCGGACTGAAGCTTTCTTT
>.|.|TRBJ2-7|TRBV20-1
CSARVQSGLLNEQYF
TGCAGTGCTAGAGTTCAGTCGGGACTCCTCAATGAGCAGTACTTC
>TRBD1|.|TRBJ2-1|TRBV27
CASSVRDRVFDEQFF
TGTGCCAGCAGTGTCCGGGACAGGGTTTTCGATGAGCAGTTCTTC
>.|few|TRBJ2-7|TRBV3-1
CASSQEFSREQYF
TGTGCCAGCAGCCAAGAATTTTCTCGTGAGCAGTACTTC
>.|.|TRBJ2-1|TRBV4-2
CASSQDEVGNEQFF
TGTGCCAGCAGCCAAGATGAAGTGGGCAATGAGCAGTTCTTC
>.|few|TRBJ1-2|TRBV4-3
CASSQDQNSYTF
TGCGCCAGCAGCCAAGATCAGAACAGCTACACCTTC
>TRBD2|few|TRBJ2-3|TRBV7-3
CASSARGDGKDTQYF
TGTGCCAGCAGCGCGCGGGGGGATGGCAAAGATACGCAGTATTTT
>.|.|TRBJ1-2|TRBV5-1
CASSLVVGSYGYTF
TGCGCCAGCAGCTTGGTTGTAGGAAGCTATGGCTACACCTTC
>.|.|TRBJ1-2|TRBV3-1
CASSQEGKLYGYTF
TGTGCCAGCAGCCAAGAAGGGAAGCTCTATGGCTACACCTTC
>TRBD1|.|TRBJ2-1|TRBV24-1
CATSDRSGQGKRVGGGQFF
TGTGCCACCAGTGATAGATCGGGACAGGGGAAGCGGGTGGGTGGTGGTCAGTTCTTC
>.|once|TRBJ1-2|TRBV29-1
CSVVGEAGYGYTF
TGCAGCGTTGTAGGGGAGGCTGGTTATGGCTACACCTTC
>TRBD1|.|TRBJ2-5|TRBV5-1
CASSPRDSAEETQYF
TGCGCCAGCAGCCCCAGGGACAGTGCAGAAGAGACCCAGTACTTC
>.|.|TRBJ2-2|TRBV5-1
CASSRAGQPNTGELFF
TGCGCCAGCAGTCGGGCGGGACAGCCGAACACCGGGGAGCTGTTTTTT
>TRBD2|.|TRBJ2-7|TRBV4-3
CASSQRGLAGVSEQYF
TGCGCCAGCAGCCAAAGAGGATTAGCGGGAGTTAGCGAGCAGTACTTC
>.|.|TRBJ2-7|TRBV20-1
CSARDSRIAASYEQYF
TGCAGTGCTAGAGATAGTCGGATAGCCGCCTCCTACGAGCAGTACTTC
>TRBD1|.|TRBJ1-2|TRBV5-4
CASTYLDRGYYGYTF
TGTGCCAGCACCTACCTGGACAGGGGCTACTATGGCTACACCTTC
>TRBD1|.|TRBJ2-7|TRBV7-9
CASSHGTVRYEQYF
TGTGCCAGCAGCCACGGGACAGTCCGATACGAGCAGTACTTC
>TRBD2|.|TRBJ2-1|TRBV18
CASSPLRTSGRTHEDEQFF
TGTGCCAGCTCACCATTACGGACTAGCGGGAGAACCCACGAGGATGAGCAGTTCTTC
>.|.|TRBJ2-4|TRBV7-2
CASSTPTLAKNIQYF
TGTGCCAGCAGTACCCCGACACTAGCCAAAAACATTCAGTACTTC
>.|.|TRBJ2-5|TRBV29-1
CSVVGFWETQYF
TGCAGCGTTGTGGGTTTTTGGGAGACCCAGTACTTC